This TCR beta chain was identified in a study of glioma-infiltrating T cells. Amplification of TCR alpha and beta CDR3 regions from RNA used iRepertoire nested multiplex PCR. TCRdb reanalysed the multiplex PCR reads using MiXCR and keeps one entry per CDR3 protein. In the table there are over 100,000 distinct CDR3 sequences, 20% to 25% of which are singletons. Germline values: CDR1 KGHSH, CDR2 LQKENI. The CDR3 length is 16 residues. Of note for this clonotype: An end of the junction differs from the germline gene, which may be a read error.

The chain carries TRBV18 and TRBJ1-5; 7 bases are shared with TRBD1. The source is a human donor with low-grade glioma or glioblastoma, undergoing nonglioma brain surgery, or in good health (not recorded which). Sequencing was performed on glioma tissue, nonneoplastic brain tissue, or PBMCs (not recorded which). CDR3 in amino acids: CATSNRDRGRSQPHHF. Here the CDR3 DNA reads TGTGCCACCTCAAATCGGGACAGAGGGAGAAGTCAGCCCCATCATTTC.